This T cell receptor (beta chain) was found in a study of long-term antiretroviral therapy in people with HIV. The germline V gene encodes CDR1 LNHNV and CDR2 YYDKDF (reference sequence). V was cut by 1 base and J by 6 bases, with 13 bases left in between. The CDR3 is 15 amino acids. immunoSEQ v3.0 was run at survey level. Data came from immunoSEQ multiplex PCR; TCRdb stores just in-frame clones and leaves some out. The sample gives approximately 15,000 clones, 90% to 95% of which show up once; approximately 10% is in the top ten. The receptor comes from a man in his 60s with HIV. The chain combines TRBV15 with TRBJ2-4; no clear D. This specimen consisted of unsorted PBMCs, obtained 0.3 years after starting antiretroviral therapy. CDR3 in amino acids: CATSRAAPMRNIQYF. The DNA of the CDR3 is TGTGCCACCAGCAGAGCAGCACCAATGAGAAACATTCAGTACTTC.